This record covers a single T cell receptor (beta chain). Noted time point: patch test 3, about 24 weeks after DPC sensitization. Treatment: therapeutic diphenylcyclopropenone sensitization with weekly scalp DPC. MiXCR, run by TCRdb on the RACE reads, gives a single entry per CDR3 protein. The sample has 50,000 to 60,000 distinct CDR3 sequences; 9.5% to 15% are singletons. The data originate from a study of human T cells and chemical hapten exposure. The CDR3 spans 15 residues. Germline assignment: CDR1 SQVTM and CDR2 ANQGSEA. The ends lost 0 bases at V and 6 bases at J; junction bases unmatched: 11. This specimen consisted of whole blood, obtained in connection with sensitization to the hapten diphenylcyclopropenone (DPC). This sequence was found in a young man with alopecia areata. Some clones in this sample may be carry-over from other donors' samples. This rearrangement joins TRBV29-1 to TRBJ2-7; the match to TRBD1 covers 7 bases. The CDR3 sequence is CSVEETGSLRIEQYF. Here the CDR3 DNA reads TGCAGCGTTGAAGAGACAGGGAGCCTACGTATCGAGCAGTACTTC.